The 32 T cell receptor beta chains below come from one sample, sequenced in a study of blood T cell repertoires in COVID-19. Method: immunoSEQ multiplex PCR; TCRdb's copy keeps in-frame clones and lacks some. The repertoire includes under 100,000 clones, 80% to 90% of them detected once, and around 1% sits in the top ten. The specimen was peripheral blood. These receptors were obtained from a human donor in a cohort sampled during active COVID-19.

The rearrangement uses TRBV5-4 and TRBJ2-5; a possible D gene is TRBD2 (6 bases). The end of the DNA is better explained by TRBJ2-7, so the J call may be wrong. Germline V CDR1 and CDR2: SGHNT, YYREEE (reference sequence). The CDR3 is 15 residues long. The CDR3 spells CASSLDGTSEYEQYF. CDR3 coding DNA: TGTGCCAGCAGCTTGGACGGGACTTCCGAGTACGAGCAGTACTTC.

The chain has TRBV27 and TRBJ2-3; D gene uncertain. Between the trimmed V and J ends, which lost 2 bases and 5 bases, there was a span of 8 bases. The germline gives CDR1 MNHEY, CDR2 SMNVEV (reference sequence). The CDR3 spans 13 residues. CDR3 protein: CASSLPPGDTQYF. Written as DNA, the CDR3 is TGTGCCAGCAGTTTACCTCCGGGAGATACGCAGTATTTT.

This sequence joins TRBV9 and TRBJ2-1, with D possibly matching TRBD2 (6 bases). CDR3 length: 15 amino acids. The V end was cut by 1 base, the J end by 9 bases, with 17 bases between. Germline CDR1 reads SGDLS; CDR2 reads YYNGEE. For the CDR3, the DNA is TGTGCCAGCAGCGTAATAGCGGAGGGGACCGGTGAGCAGTTCTTC. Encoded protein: CASSVIAEGTGEQFF. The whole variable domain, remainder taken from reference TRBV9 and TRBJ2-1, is DSGVTQTPKHLITATGQRVTLRCSPRSGDLSVYWYQQSLDQGLQFLIQYYNGEERAKGNILERFSAQQFPDLHSELNLSSLELGDSALYFCASSVIAEGTGEQFFGPGTRLTVL.

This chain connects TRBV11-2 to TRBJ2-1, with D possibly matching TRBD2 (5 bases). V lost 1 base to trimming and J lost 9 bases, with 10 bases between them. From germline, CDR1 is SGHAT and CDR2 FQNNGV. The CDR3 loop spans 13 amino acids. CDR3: CASSLGIEGEQFF. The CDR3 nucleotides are TGTGCCAGCAGCTTAGGGATCGAGGGTGAGCAGTTCTTC. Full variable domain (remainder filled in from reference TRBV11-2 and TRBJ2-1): EAGVAQSPRYKIIEKRQSVAFWCNPISGHATLYWYQQILGQGPKLLIQFQNNGVVDDSQLPKDRFSAERLKGVDSTLKIQPAKLEDSAVYLCASSLGIEGEQFFGPGTRLTVL.

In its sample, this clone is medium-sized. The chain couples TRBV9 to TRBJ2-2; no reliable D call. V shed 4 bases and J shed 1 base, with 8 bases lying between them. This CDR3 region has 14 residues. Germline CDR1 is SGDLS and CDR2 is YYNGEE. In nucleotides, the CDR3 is TGTGCCAGCAGCCCCCGACAGAACACCGGGGAGCTGTTTTTT. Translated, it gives CASSPRQNTGELFF.

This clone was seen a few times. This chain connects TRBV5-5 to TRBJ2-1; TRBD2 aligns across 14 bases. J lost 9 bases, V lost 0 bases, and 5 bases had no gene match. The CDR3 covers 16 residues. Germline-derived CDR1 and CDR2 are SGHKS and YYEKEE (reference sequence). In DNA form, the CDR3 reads TGTGCCAGCAGCTTGGCCGGACTAGCGGGAGGAGGTGAGCAGTTCTTC. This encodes CASSLAGLAGGGEQFF.

CDR3 protein: CARQAGNTEAFF. In DNA, the CDR3 is TGTGCCCGTCAGGCGGGGAACACTGAAGCTTTCTTT. The chain recombines TRBV30 with TRBJ1-1; D uncertain. Germline V lookup: CDR1 GTSNPN, CDR2 SVGIG (reference sequence). The CDR3 consists of 12 residues. With 8 bases removed from V and 1 base from J, the gap between germline ends came to 11 bases.

The CDR3 is CASSQAREYSYNEQFF. CDR3 in DNA: TGCGCCAGCAGCCAAGCCCGGGAGTACTCCTACAATGAGCAGTTCTTC. The chain has TRBV4-1 and TRBJ2-1, with D maybe TRBD2 (6 bases). The CDR3 is 16 amino acids. Trimming stripped 1 base from V and 0 bases from J, with 10 bases between. Germline V CDR1 and CDR2: MGHRA, YSYEKL.

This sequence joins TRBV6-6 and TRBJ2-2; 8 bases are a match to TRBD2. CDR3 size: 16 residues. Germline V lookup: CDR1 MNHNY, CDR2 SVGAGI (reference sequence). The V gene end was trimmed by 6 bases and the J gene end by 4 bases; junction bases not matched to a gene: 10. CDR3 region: CASRIGSGGSTGELFF. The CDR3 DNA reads TGTGCCAGCAGAATCGGGTCGGGAGGGAGCACCGGGGAGCTGTTTTTT.

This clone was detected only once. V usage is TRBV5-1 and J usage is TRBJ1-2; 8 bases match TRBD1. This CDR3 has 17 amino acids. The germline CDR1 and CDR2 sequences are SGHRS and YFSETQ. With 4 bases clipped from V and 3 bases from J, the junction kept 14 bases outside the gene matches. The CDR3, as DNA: TGCGCCAGCAGCCCCAACCTAGGGGGACAGGCATACTATGGCTACACCTTC. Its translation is CASSPNLGGQAYYGYTF.

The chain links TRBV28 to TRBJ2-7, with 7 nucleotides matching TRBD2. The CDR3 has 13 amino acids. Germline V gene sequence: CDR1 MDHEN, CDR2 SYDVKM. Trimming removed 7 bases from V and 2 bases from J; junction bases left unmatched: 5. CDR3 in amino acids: CASTPGGAYEQYF. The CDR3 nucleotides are TGTGCCAGCACCCCGGGGGGAGCCTACGAGCAGTACTTC. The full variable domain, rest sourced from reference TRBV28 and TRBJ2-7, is DVKVTQSSRYLVKRTGEKVFLECVQDMDHENMFWYRQDPGLGLRLIYFSYDVKMKEKGDIPEGYSVSREKKERFSLILESASTNQTSMYLCASTPGGAYEQYFGPGTRLTVT.

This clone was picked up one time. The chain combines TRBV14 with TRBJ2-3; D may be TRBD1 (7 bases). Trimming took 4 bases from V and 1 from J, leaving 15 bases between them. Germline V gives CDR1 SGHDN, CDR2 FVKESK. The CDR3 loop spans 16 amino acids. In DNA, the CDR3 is TGTGCCAGCAGCCCCCAACGGGGGACAGGCACAGATACGCAGTATTTT. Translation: CASSPQRGTGTDTQYF.

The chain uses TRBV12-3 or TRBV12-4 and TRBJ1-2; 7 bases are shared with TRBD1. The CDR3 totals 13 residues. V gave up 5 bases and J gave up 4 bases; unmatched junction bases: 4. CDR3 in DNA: TGTGCCAGCAGTAGGGGGCAGGGCTATGGCTACACCTTC. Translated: CASSRGQGYGYTF.

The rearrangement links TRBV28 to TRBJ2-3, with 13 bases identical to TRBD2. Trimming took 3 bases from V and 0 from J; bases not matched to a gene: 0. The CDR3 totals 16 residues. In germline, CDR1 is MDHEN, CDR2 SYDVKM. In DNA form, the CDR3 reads TGTGCCAGCAGTTTGACTAGCGGGAGGAGCACAGATACGCAGTATTTT. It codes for CASSLTSGRSTDTQYF.

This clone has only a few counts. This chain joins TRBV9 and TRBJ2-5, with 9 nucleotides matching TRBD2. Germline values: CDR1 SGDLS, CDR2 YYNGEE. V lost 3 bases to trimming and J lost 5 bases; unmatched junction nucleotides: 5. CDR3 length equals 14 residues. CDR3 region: CASSGLTSGETQYF. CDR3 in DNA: TGTGCCAGCAGCGGCCTCACTAGCGGGGAGACCCAGTACTTC.

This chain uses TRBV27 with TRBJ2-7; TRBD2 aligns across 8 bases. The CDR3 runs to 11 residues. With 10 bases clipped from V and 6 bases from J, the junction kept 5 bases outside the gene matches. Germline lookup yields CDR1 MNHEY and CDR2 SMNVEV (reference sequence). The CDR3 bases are TGTGCCACCAATCGGGGGGGCGAGCAGTACTTC. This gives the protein CATNRGGEQYF.

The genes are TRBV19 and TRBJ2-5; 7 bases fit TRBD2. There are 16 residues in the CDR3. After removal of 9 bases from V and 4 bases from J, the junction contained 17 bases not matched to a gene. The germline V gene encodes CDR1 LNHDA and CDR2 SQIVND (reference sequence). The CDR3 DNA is TGTGCCAGCCGCCTCTCGACGGCGGGAGATGGAGAGACCCAGTACTTC. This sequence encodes CASRLSTAGDGETQYF.

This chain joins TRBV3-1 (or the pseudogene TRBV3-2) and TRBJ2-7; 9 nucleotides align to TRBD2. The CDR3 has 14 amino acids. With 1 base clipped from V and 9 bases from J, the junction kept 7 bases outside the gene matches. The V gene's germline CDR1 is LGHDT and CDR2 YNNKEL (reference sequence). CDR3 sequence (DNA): TGTGCCAGCAGCCAAGCAGGCGGGAGGGCCACGCAGTACTTC. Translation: CASSQAGGRATQYF.

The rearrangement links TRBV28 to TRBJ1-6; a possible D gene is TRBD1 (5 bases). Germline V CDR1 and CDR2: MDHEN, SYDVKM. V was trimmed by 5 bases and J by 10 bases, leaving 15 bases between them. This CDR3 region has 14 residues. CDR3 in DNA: TGTGCCAGCAGTCCAGGGCCCATGAGGTCACCCCTCCACTTT. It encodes CASSPGPMRSPLHF.

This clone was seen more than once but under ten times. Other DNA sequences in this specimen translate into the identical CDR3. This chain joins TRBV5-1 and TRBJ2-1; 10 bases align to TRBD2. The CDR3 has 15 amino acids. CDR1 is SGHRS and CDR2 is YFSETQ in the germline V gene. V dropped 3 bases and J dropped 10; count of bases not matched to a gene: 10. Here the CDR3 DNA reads TGCGCCAGCAGCTCCGGACTAGCGGAAGGGGACGAGCAGTTCTTC. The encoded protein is CASSSGLAEGDEQFF.

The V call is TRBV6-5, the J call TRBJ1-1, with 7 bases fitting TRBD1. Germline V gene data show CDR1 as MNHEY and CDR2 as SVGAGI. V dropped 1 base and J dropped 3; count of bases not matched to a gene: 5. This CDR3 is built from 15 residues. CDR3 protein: CASSYLTGLDTEAFF. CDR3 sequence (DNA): TGTGCCAGCAGTTACTTGACAGGGTTGGACACTGAAGCTTTCTTT.

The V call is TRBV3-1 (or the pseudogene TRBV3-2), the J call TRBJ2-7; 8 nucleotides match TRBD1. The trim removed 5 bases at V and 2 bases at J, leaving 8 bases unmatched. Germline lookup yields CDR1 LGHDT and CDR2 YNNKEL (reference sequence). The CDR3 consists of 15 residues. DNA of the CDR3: TGTGCCAGCAGCGCCCGGACAGGGAAGGCCTACGAGCAGTACTTC. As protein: CASSARTGKAYEQYF.

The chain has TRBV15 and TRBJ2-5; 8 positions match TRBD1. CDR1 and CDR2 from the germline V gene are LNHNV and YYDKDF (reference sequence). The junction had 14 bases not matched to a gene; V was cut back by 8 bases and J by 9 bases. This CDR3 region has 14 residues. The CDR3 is CATGRAGGPRAQYF. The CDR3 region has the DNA TGTGCCACCGGGCGGGCAGGGGGCCCTAGGGCCCAGTACTTC.

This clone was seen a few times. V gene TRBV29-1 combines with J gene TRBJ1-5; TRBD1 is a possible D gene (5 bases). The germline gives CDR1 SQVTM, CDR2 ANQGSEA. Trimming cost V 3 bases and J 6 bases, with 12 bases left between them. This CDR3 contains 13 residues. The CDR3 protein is CSVDRGEGQPQHF. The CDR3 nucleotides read TGCAGCGTTGATCGGGGGGAGGGTCAGCCCCAGCATTTT.

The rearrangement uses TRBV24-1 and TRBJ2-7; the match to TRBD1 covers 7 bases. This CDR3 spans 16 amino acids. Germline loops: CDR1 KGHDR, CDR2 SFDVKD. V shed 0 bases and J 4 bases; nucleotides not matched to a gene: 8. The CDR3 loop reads CATSDLWTGASYEQYF. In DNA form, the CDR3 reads TGTGCCACCAGTGATTTGTGGACAGGTGCCTCTTACGAGCAGTACTTC.

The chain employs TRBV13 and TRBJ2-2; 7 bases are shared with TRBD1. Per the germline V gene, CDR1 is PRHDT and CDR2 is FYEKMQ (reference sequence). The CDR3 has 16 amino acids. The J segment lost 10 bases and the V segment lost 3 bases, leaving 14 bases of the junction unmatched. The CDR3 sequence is CASSFRETGRREELFF. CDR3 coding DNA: TGTGCCAGCAGCTTCAGGGAGACAGGGCGACGCGAGGAGCTGTTTTTT.

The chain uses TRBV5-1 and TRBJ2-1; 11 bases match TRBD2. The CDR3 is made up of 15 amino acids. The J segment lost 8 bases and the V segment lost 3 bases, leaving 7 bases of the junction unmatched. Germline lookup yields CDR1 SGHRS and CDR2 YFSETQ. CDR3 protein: CASSSGVAGGDEQFF. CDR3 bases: TGCGCCAGCAGCTCCGGAGTAGCGGGAGGGGATGAGCAGTTCTTC.

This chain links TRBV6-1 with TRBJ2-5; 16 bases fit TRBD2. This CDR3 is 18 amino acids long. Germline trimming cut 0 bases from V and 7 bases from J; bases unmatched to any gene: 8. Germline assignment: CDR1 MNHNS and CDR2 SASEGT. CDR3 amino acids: CASSEAGPGLAGGGTQYF. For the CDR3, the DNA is TGTGCCAGCAGTGAAGCGGGTCCGGGACTAGCGGGAGGGGGGACCCAGTACTTC.

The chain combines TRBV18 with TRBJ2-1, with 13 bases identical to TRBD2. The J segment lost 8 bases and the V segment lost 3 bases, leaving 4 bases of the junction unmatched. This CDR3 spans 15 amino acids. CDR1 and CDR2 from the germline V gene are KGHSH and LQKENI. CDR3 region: CASSPGLAGEDEQFF. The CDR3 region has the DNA TGTGCCAGCTCACCCGGACTAGCGGGAGAAGATGAGCAGTTCTTC.

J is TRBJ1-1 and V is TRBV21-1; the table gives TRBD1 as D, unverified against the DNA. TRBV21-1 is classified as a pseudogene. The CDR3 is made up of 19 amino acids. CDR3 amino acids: CASSKVRLVNSSLNTEAFF. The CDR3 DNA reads TGTGCCAGCAGCAAAGTCCGCCTCGTGAACAGTTCCCTGAACACTGAAGCTTTCTTT.

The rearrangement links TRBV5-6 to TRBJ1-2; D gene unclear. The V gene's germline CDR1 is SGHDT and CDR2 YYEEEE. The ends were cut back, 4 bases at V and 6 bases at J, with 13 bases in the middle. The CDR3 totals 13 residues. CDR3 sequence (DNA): TGTGCCAGCAGCCCGCCGGACTATGATGGCTACACCTTC. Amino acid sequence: CASSPPDYDGYTF.

The CDR3 spells CASSLRDRSTDTQYF. The CDR3 coding sequence is TGCGCCAGCAGCCTCCGGGACAGGAGCACAGATACGCAGTATTTT. The rearrangement joins TRBV5-1 to TRBJ2-3, with TRBD1 identical over 8 bases. This CDR3 comprises 15 residues. The germline gives CDR1 SGHRS, CDR2 YFSETQ. Trimming at V came to 4 bases and at J to 0 bases, leaving 4 bases not matched to a gene.